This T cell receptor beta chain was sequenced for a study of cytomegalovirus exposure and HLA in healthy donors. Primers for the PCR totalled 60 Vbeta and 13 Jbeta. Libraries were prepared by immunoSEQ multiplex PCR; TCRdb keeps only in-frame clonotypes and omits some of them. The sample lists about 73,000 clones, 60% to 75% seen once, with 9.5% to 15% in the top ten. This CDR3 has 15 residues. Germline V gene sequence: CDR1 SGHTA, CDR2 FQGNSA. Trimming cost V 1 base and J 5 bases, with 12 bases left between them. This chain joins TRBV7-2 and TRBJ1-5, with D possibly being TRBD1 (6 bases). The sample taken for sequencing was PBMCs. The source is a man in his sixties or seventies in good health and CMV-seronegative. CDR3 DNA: TGTGCCAGCAGCTTAGTCGCCCCAGGGGATCAGCCCCAGCATTTT. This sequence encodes CASSLVAPGDQPQHF.